This is a list of T cell receptor beta chains from one sample in a study of T cell responses to AZD1222 COVID-19 vaccine. Libraries were prepared by immunoSEQ multiplex PCR; TCRdb keeps only in-frame clonotypes and omits some of them. The sample lists 110,000 to 150,000 clones; approximately 90% were seen once. Sequencing used peripheral blood, obtained on day 0 of AZD1222 vaccination. The receptors stem from an adult in good health. Both conserved end residues are part of each CDR3. Fields, in order: V gene, D gene, J gene, clone size, CDR3 DNA, CDR3 protein. D genes are given only for firm matches. Clone size, where shown, is once, few, many, or a class for clones that have expanded.

V gene: TRBV29-1
D gene: .
J gene: TRBJ2-7
clone size: .
CDR3 DNA: TGCAGCGTGCTTGGGGGGACCTCCTACGAGCAGTACTTC
CDR3 protein: CSVLGGTSYEQYF

V gene: TRBV27
D gene: .
J gene: TRBJ1-6
clone size: .
CDR3 DNA: TGTGCCAGCAGTAAAGGGACTGGGTATAATTCACCCCTCCACTTT
CDR3 protein: CASSKGTGYNSPLHF

V gene: TRBV9
D gene: TRBD1
J gene: TRBJ2-6
clone size: .
CDR3 DNA: TGTGCCAGCAGCGCCCATGCCGGGACAGGGAGGACTGGGGCCAACGTCCTGACTTTC
CDR3 protein: CASSAHAGTGRTGANVLTF

V gene: TRBV27
D gene: TRBD1
J gene: TRBJ1-2
clone size: .
CDR3 DNA: TGTGCCAGCAGTTTGAGGGGGACAGTCGGGGGCTACACCTTC
CDR3 protein: CASSLRGTVGGYTF

V gene: TRBV6-5
D gene: .
J gene: TRBJ1-5
clone size: once
CDR3 DNA: TGTGCCAGCAGTAGATTATTGGAGCTTAATCAGCCCCAGCATTTT
CDR3 protein: CASSRLLELNQPQHF

V gene: TRBV5-6
D gene: .
J gene: TRBJ2-2
clone size: .
CDR3 DNA: TGTGCCAGCAGCTTGTATGGTGGCGGGGAGCTGTTTTTT
CDR3 protein: CASSLYGGGELFF

V gene: TRBV3-1/TRBV3-2
D gene: .
J gene: TRBJ1-2
clone size: .
CDR3 DNA: TGTGCCAGCAGCCAAGATCTTATAATACGCTATGGCTACACCTTC
CDR3 protein: CASSQDLIIRYGYTF

V gene: TRBV6-6
D gene: .
J gene: TRBJ2-5
clone size: .
CDR3 DNA: TGTGCCAGCAGTTACGAGGAGACCCAGTACTTC
CDR3 protein: CASSYEETQYF

V gene: TRBV2
D gene: .
J gene: TRBJ1-1
clone size: once
CDR3 DNA: TGTGCCAGCAGTGAGGAGGGTGGGAGCACTGAAGCTTTCTTT
CDR3 protein: CASSEEGGSTEAFF

V gene: TRBV4-3
D gene: .
J gene: TRBJ2-1
clone size: .
CDR3 DNA: TGCGCCAGCAGCCAAGCCGGGGGACGGTCAGATGAGCAGTTCTTC
CDR3 protein: CASSQAGGRSDEQFF

V gene: TRBV2
D gene: .
J gene: TRBJ2-3
clone size: .
CDR3 DNA: TGTGCCAGCAGTCTAACTAGGATTAGCACAGATACGCAGTATTTT
CDR3 protein: CASSLTRISTDTQYF

V gene: TRBV10-3
D gene: .
J gene: TRBJ1-1
clone size: .
CDR3 DNA: TGTGCCATCAGTGAGACATCGGACACCTACCTGAACACTGAAGCTTTCTTT
CDR3 protein: CAISETSDTYLNTEAFF

V gene: TRBV27
D gene: .
J gene: TRBJ1-2
clone size: .
CDR3 DNA: TGTGCCAGCAGTTTATCAGGGGTCGGTGGCTACACCTTC
CDR3 protein: CASSLSGVGGYTF

V gene: TRBV4-3
D gene: TRBD2
J gene: TRBJ2-3
clone size: once
CDR3 DNA: TGCGCCAGCAGCCTCTCCGGGACTAGTGAAGATACGCAGTATTTT
CDR3 protein: CASSLSGTSEDTQYF

V gene: TRBV12-2
D gene: .
J gene: TRBJ2-7
clone size: .
CDR3 DNA: TGTGCAAGTCGATACCTCAGCGGGAGGGGCCACGAGCAGTACTTC
CDR3 protein: CASRYLSGRGHEQYF

V gene: TRBV28
D gene: .
J gene: TRBJ1-1
clone size: .
CDR3 DNA: TGTGCCAGCAGACACACTGAAGCTTTCTTT
CDR3 protein: CASRHTEAFF

V gene: TRBV2
D gene: .
J gene: TRBJ2-7
clone size: .
CDR3 DNA: TGTGCCAGCAGCGCCACCTACGAGCAGTACTTC
CDR3 protein: CASSATYEQYF

V gene: TRBV6-2/TRBV6-3
D gene: TRBD1
J gene: TRBJ1-5
clone size: .
CDR3 DNA: TGTGCCAGCAGTTACCTTTTCGGACAGGGCGATCGAAATCAGCCCCAGCATTTT
CDR3 protein: CASSYLFGQGDRNQPQHF

V gene: TRBV10-3
D gene: .
J gene: TRBJ2-7
clone size: .
CDR3 DNA: TGTGCCATCCATGGGGGCGGGAGAAACGACGAGCAGTACTTC
CDR3 protein: CAIHGGGRNDEQYF

V gene: TRBV19
D gene: TRBD1
J gene: TRBJ2-5
clone size: .
CDR3 DNA: TGTGCCAGTAGTCCGACAGGGGGCCGAGAGACCCAGTACTTC
CDR3 protein: CASSPTGGRETQYF

V gene: TRBV7-9
D gene: .
J gene: TRBJ2-7
clone size: .
CDR3 DNA: TGTGCCAGCAGCTCCGGACGCCTACCCTACGAGCAGTACTTC
CDR3 protein: CASSSGRLPYEQYF

V gene: TRBV27
D gene: .
J gene: TRBJ1-2
clone size: .
CDR3 DNA: TGTGCCAGCAGTTCACCTTGGCAGAACTATGGCTACACCTTC
CDR3 protein: CASSSPWQNYGYTF

V gene: TRBV27
D gene: .
J gene: TRBJ2-5
clone size: .
CDR3 DNA: TGTGCCAGCAGTGCGACTAGTCTCCAAGAGACCCAGTACTTC
CDR3 protein: CASSATSLQETQYF

V gene: TRBV4-1
D gene: TRBD1
J gene: TRBJ1-1
clone size: once
CDR3 DNA: TGCGCCAGCAGCACCGGGACAGAGAACACTGAAGCTTTCTTT
CDR3 protein: CASSTGTENTEAFF

V gene: TRBV29-1
D gene: TRBD1
J gene: TRBJ2-7
clone size: .
CDR3 DNA: TGCAGCGTCTCCTTCGATGGGGGACAGGGGCCCTACGAGCAGTACTTC
CDR3 protein: CSVSFDGGQGPYEQYF

V gene: TRBV27
D gene: TRBD1
J gene: TRBJ1-6
clone size: .
CDR3 DNA: TGTGCCAGCAGTTTGGGCCGGGACAGGGAATCACCCCTCCACTTT
CDR3 protein: CASSLGRDRESPLHF

V gene: TRBV15
D gene: .
J gene: TRBJ2-6
clone size: .
CDR3 DNA: TGTGCCACCAGCCTTGACCCCTCTGGGGCCAACGTCCTGACTTTC
CDR3 protein: CATSLDPSGANVLTF

V gene: TRBV24-1
D gene: TRBD1
J gene: TRBJ1-2
clone size: .
CDR3 DNA: TGTGCCACCGGAGACAGGGAGAGTAGTGGCTACACCTTC
CDR3 protein: CATGDRESSGYTF

V gene: TRBV7-9
D gene: .
J gene: TRBJ1-5
clone size: .
CDR3 DNA: TGTGCCAGCAGCTCCCTTGCTCAGCCCCAGCATTTT
CDR3 protein: CASSSLAQPQHF

V gene: TRBV29-1
D gene: .
J gene: TRBJ1-2
clone size: few
CDR3 DNA: TGCAGCGTCACCAAAGGACAGAATTTCTATGGCTACACCTTC
CDR3 protein: CSVTKGQNFYGYTF

V gene: TRBV6-5
D gene: .
J gene: TRBJ1-2
clone size: once
CDR3 DNA: TGTGCCAGCAGTTACACCGAAGAAGACGGATATACCTTC
CDR3 protein: CASSYTEEDGYTF

V gene: TRBV27
D gene: .
J gene: TRBJ1-1
clone size: .
CDR3 DNA: TGTGCCAGCAGTTTTGACAGATCTAACATGAACACTGAAGCTTTCTTT
CDR3 protein: CASSFDRSNMNTEAFF

V gene: TRBV7-2
D gene: .
J gene: TRBJ1-2
clone size: .
CDR3 DNA: TGTGCCAGCCGTGGACAGATCTATGGCTACACCTTC
CDR3 protein: CASRGQIYGYTF

V gene: TRBV6-5
D gene: .
J gene: TRBJ1-5
clone size: .
CDR3 DNA: TGTGCCAGCAGTCCGCTTGGGGTACAGCCCCAGCATTTT
CDR3 protein: CASSPLGVQPQHF